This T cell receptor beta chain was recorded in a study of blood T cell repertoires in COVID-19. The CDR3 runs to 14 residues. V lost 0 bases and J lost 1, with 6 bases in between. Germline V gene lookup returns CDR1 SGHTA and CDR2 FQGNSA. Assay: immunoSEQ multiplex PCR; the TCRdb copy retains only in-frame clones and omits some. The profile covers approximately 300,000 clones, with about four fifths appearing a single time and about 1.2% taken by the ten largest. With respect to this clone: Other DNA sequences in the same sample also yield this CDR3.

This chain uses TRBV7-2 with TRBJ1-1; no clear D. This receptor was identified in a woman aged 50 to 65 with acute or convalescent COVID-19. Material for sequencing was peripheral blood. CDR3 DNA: TGTGCCAGCAGCTTAGCCGGAGGGAACACTGAAGCTTTCTTT. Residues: CASSLAGGNTEAFF.